The clone carrying this T cell receptor (beta chain) was counted once. What it binds is not known. V was clipped by 0 bases and J by 1 base, with 8 bases between them. CDR3 length: 14 residues. Looked up from germline, CDR1 is SGHRS and CDR2 is YFSETQ. The data are from a study of cytomegalovirus exposure and HLA in healthy donors. Overall study context: Clustering assigned about four fifths of the roughly 370 genotyped donors to the Caucasian-associated ancestry cluster. Findings and limits, study-wide: Altogether, 150 to 200 TCR beta chains were recorded as cytomegalovirus-associated. Some V segments could not be told apart, so they were left out, TRBV6-2 and TRBV6-3 among them.

With 60 Vbeta and 13 Jbeta primers, the PCR was carried out. Profiled with immunoSEQ multiplex PCR; TCRdb holds only in-frame clones, not every one. The table records 150,000 to 200,000 clones, approximately 70% of them present only once. This receptor was identified in a woman aged 25 to 39 in good health and CMV-seronegative. The chain uses TRBV5-1 and TRBJ2-7; weak D call: TRBD1 (5 bases). The sequenced sample consisted of PBMCs. This chain's CDR3 is CASSLDRRSYEQYF. CDR3 coding DNA: TGCGCCAGCAGCTTGGACAGGCGTTCCTACGAGCAGTACTTC.